The subject of this entry is one T cell receptor (beta chain). Antigen unknown. The read ends 3 residues early relative to the CDR3; the germline J gene fills the gap. The sample is drawn from a study of T cells in women clearing cervical HPV infection. Study at large: Cases: HPV16-related CIN3 or worse on histology, 2 invasive cancers. Cases' blood sampling followed lesion detection by median around 150 days (90 to 200).

Broader study findings: A classifier using richness and V gene abundances reached an AUC of around 0.81.

The CDR3 totals 14 residues. From germline, CDR1 is SGHTA and CDR2 FQGNSA. Assay: immunoSEQ multiplex PCR; the TCRdb copy retains only in-frame clones and omits some. The table gives 30,000 to 35,000 clones; the top ten clones make up approximately 8.1% of it. HPV was found by MY09/MY11 PCR and dot-blot genotyping. The clonotype originates from a woman aged 18-70 years with a cervical HPV16 infection that either progressed to CIN3+ or cleared (not recorded which). Sequencing input: blood buffy coat. This sequence joins TRBV7-2 and TRBJ2-2; 7 nucleotides match TRBD2. The DNA read from the CDR3 is TGTGCCAGCAGCGCGATAGGGGAGGGATCACCG. Its translation is CASSAIGEGSP. The entire CDR3 reads CASSAIGEGSPLFF.